Below, one T cell receptor beta chain is given with its context. The data were obtained in a study of tumor-infiltrating lymphocytes in oesophageal squamous cell carcinoma. TCRdb processed the reads anew with MiXCR; each CDR3 protein has one entry. The table has roughly 12,000 distinct CDR3 sequences, around 60% seen once; the top ten hold roughly 55%. The ends were cut back, 4 bases at V and 6 bases at J, with 16 bases in the middle. Germline lookup yields CDR1 SGHVS and CDR2 FQNEAQ. The CDR3 contains 15 residues. Sample: blood. The clonotype comes from a female donor with esophageal squamous cell carcinoma. The gene calls are TRBV7-8 and TRBJ2-1; D is possibly TRBD2 (5 bases). The DNA for the CDR3 is TGTGCCAGCAGCTCTGGGCGACTAAGCTCCAATGAGCAGTTCTTC. This codes for CASSSGRLSSNEQFF.